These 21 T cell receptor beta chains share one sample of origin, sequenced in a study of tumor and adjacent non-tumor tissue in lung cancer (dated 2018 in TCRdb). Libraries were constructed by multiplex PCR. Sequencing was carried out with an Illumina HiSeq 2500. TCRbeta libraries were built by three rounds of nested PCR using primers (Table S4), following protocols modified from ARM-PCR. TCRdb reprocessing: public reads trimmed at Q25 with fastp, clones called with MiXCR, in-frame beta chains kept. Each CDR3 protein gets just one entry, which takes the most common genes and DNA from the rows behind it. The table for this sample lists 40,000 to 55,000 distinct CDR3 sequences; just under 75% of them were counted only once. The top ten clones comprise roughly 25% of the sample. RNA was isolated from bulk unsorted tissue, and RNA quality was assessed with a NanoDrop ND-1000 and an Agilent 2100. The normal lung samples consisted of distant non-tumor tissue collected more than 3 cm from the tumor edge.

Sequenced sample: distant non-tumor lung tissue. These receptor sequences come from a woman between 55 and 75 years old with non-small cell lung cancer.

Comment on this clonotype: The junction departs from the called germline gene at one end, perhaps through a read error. In DNA, the CDR3 is TGCGCCAGCGGCGCCACTGGGACGGCCACAGATACGCAGTATTTT. This codes for CASGATGTATDTQYF. The J gene is TRBJ2-3, the V gene TRBV11-2, with D perhaps TRBD1 or TRBD2 (5 bases each). CDR3 size: 15 residues. CDR1 SGHAT and CDR2 FQNNGV come from the germline V gene.

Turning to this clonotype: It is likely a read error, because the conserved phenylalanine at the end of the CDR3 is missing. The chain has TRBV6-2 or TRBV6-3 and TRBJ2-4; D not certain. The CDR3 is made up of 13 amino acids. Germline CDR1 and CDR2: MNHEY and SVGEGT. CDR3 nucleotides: TGTGCCAGCTGTTACGATGTCAAAAACATTCAGTACCTC. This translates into CASCYDVKNIQYL.

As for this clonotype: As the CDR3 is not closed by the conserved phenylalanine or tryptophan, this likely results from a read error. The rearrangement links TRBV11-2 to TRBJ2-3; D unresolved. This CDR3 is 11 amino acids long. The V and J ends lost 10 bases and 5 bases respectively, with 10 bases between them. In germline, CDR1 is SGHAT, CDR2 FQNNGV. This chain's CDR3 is CANNTQDTQYS. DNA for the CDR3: TGTGCCAACAACACGCAAGATACGCAGTATTCT.

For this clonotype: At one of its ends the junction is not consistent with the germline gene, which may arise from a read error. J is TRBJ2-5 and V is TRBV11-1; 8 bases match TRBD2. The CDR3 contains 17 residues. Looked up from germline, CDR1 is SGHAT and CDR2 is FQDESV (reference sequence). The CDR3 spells CANSLGSGRGLGEIQYF. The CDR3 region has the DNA TGTGCCAACAGCTTAGGCAGCGGGAGAGGGCTCGGAGAGATCCAGTACTTC.

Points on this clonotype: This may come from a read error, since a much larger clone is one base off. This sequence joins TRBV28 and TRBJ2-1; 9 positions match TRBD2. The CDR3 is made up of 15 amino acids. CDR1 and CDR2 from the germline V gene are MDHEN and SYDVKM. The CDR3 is CVSGPYGTSLNEQFF. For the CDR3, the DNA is TGTGTCAGCGGGCCCTACGGGACTAGCTTAAATGAGCAGTTCTTC.

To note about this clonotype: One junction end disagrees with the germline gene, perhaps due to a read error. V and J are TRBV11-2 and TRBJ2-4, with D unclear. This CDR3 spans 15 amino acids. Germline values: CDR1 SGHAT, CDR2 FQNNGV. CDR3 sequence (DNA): TGTGCCAGCAGTCCGTCTGGGGAAGCCAGAAACATTCAGTACTTC. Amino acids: CASSPSGEARNIQYF. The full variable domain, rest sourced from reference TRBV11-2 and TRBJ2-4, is EAGVAQSPRYKIIEKRQSVAFWCNPISGHATLYWYQQILGQGPKLLIQFQNNGVVDDSQLPKDRFSAERLKGVDSTLKIQPAKLEDSAVYLCASSPSGEARNIQYFGAGTRLSVL.

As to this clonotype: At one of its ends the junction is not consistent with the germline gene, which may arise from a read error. Here the CDR3 DNA reads TGTACCAGCGGCTGGGAGACAGGGGATAATGAGCAGTTCTTC. This translates into CTSGWETGDNEQFF. The chain is built from TRBV5-4 and TRBJ2-1, with 8 bases fitting TRBD1. Germline lookup yields CDR1 SGHNT and CDR2 YYREEE (reference sequence). This CDR3 is 14 amino acids long.

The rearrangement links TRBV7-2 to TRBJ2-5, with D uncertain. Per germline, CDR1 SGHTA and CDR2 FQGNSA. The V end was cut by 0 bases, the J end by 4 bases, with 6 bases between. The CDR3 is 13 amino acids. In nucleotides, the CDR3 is TGTGCCAGCAGCTTAGCGACACTAGAGACCCAGTACTTC. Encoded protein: CASSLATLETQYF.

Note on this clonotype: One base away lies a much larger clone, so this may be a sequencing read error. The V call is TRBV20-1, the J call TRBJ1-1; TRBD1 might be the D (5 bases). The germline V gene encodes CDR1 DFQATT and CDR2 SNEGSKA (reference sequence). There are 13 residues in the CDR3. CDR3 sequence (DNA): TGCAGTGCTCGGACACCAGTGAACACTGTAGCTTTCTTT. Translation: CSARTPVNTVAFF.

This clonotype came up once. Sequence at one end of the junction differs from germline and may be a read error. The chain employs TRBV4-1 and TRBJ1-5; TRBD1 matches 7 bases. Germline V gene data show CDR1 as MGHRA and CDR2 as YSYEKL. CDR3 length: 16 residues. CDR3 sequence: CVSWYSVGTENQPQHF. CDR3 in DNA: TGCGTCAGCTGGTATTCCGTCGGGACAGAAAATCAGCCCCAACATTTT.

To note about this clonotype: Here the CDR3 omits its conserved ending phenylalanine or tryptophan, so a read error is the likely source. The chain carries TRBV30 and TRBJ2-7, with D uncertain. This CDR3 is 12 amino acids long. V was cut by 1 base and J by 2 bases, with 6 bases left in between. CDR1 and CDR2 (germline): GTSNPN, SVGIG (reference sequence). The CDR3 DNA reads TGTGCCTGGAGTGGGTCGGCCTACGAGCAGTACCTC. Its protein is CAWSGSAYEQYL.

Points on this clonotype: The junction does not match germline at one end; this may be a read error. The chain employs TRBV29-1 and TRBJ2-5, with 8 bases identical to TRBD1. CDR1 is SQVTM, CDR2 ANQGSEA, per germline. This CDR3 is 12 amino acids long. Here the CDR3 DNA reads TGTAGCGTACAGGGGGTGCAAGAGACCCAGAACTTC. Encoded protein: CSVQGVQETQNF.

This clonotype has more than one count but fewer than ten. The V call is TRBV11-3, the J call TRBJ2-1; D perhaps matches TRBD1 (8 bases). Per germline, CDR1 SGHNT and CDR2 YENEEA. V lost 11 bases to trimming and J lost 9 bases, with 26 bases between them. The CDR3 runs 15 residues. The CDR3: CACSRMSQGGGEQFF. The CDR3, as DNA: TGTGCCTGTAGCCGTATGTCACAGGGGGGGGGTGAGCAGTTCTTC. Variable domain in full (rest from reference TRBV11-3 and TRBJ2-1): EAGVVQSPRYKIIEKKQPVAFWCNPISGHNTLYWYLQNLGQGPELLIRYENEEAVDDSQLPKDRFSAERLKGVDSTLKIQPAELGDSAVYLCACSRMSQGGGEQFFGPGTRLTVL.

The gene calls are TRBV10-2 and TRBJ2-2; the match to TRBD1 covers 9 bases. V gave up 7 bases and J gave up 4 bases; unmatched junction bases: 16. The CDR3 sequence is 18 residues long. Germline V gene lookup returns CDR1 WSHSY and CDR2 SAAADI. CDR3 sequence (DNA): TGCGCCAGCACCCTCGTCCGCGGGACAGGGACGATCACCGGGGAGCTGTTTTTT. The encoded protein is CASTLVRGTGTITGELFF.

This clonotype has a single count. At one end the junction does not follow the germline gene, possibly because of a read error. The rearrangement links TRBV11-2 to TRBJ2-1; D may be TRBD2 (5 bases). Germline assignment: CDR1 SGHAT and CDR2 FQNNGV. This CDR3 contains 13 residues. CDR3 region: CTSSLRGSGEQFF. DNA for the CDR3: TGTACCAGCAGCTTACGAGGGTCTGGTGAGCAGTTCTTC. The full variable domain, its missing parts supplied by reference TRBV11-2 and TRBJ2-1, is EAGVAQSPRYKIIEKRQSVAFWCNPISGHATLYWYQQILGQGPKLLIQFQNNGVVDDSQLPKDRFSAERLKGVDSTLKIQPAKLEDSAVYLCTSSLRGSGEQFFGPGTRLTVL.

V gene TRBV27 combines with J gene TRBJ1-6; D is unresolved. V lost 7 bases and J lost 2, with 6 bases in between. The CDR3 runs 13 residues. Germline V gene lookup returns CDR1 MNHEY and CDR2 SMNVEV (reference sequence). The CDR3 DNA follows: TGTGCCAGCACGTCAGCCTATAATTCACCCCTCCACTTT. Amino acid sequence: CASTSAYNSPLHF.

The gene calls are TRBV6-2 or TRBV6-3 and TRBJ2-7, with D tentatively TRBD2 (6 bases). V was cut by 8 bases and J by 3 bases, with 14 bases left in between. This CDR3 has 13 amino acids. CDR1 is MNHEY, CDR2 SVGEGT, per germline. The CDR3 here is CASGGQGGYEQYF. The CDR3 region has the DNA TGTGCCAGCGGCGGTCAGGGAGGCTACGAGCAGTACTTC.

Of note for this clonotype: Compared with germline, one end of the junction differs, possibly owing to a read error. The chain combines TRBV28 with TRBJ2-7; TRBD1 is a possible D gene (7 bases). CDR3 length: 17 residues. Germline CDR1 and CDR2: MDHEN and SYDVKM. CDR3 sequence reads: CASGLRQGEGGVDKQYF. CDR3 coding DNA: TGTGCCAGCGGTTTACGACAGGGTGAGGGAGGAGTCGACAAGCAGTACTTC.

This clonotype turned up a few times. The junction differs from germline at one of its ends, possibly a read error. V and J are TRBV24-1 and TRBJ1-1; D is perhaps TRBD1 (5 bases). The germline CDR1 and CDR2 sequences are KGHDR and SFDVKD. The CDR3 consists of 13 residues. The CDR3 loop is CATSAQRGTETFF. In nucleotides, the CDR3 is TGTGCTACCAGTGCCCAACGGGGCACTGAAACTTTCTTT.

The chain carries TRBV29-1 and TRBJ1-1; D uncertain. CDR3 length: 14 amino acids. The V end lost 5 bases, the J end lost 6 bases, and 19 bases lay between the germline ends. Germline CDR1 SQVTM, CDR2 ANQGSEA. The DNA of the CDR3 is TGCAGCGTTTCCTCCGGGATAGGGATATCTGAAGCTTTCTTT. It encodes CSVSSGIGISEAFF. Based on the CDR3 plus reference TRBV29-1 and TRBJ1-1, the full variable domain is SAVISQKPSRDICQRGTSLTIQCQVDSQVTMMFWYRQQPGQSLTLIATANQGSEATYESGFVIDKFPISRPNLTFSTLTVSNMSPEDSSIYLCSVSSGIGISEAFFGQGTRLTVV.

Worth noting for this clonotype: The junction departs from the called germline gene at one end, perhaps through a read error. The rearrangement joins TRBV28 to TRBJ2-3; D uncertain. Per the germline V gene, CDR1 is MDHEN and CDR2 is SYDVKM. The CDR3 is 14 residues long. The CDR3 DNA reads TGTGCCAGCACCCATGACGGGCCTGGAGATACGCGGTATTTT. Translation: CASTHDGPGDTRYF.